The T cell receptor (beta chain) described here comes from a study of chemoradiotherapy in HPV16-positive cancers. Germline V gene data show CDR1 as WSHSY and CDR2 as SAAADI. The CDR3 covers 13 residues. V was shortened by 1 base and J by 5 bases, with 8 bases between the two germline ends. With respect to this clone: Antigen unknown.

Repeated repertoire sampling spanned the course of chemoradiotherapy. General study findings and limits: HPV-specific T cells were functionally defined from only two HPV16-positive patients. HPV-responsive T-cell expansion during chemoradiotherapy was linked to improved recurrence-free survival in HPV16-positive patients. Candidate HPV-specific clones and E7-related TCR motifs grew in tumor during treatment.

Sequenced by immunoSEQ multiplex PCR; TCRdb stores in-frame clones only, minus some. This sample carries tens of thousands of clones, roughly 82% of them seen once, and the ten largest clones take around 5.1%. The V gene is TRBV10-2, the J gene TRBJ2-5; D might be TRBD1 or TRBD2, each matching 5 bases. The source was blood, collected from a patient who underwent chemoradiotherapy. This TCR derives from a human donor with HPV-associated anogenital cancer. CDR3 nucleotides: TGCGCCAGCAGTGAGTTATGGGGGGAGACCCAGTACTTC. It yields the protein CASSELWGETQYF.